A single sample gave rise to the 7 T cell receptor beta chains below, sequenced in a study of early T cells in non-severe SARS-CoV-2 infection. TCRdb passed the 5' RACE reads through MiXCR, listing each CDR3 protein once. The sample includes roughly 99,000 distinct CDR3 sequences, over 9.5% of them seen just once. This sample comprised whole blood, obtained at baseline. These receptors all come from an adult who was a healthcare worker with PCR-confirmed SARS-CoV-2 infection or an uninfected control (not recorded which).

A few counts support this clonotype. The conserved final phenylalanine or tryptophan is absent from the CDR3, which likely points to a read error. V usage is TRBV30 and J usage is TRBJ2-7, with TRBD2 matching 12 bases. The CDR3 is 17 amino acids. Germline values: CDR1 GTSNPN, CDR2 SVGIG (reference sequence). The J segment lost 4 bases and the V segment lost 3 bases, leaving 13 bases of the junction unmatched. This chain's CDR3 is CAWRFGTSGRFGYEQYS. As DNA, the CDR3 is TGTGCCTGGAGGTTTGGTACTAGCGGGAGGTTCGGGTACGAGCAGTACTCC.

This chain uses TRBV2 with TRBJ2-3; no definite D call. V was trimmed by 7 bases and J by 4 bases, leaving 12 bases between them. CDR1 is SNHLY, CDR2 FYNNEI, per germline. The CDR3 is 13 residues long. Written as DNA, the CDR3 is TGTGCCAGCAAGGAGTCAGGCGCAGATACGCAGTATTTT. Protein: CASKESGADTQYF.

The chain couples TRBV9 to TRBJ2-7, with D perhaps assigned TRBD1 or TRBD2 (5 bases each). CDR3 length equals 14 residues. The V and J ends lost 4 bases and 4 bases respectively, with 15 bases between them. Germline V lookup: CDR1 SGDLS, CDR2 YYNGEE. The CDR3 coding sequence is TGTGCCAGCAGCCTGAGGGGCCAAGATTACGAGCAGTACTTC. Translated: CASSLRGQDYEQYF.

The chain has TRBV11-2 and TRBJ2-1; D is unclear. The CDR3 spans 12 residues. Trimming pared 1 base from V and 6 bases from J, leaving 4 bases between. Germline-derived CDR1 and CDR2 are SGHAT and FQNNGV. The DNA for the CDR3 is TGTGCCAGCAGCTTAGGAGTCAATGAGCAGTTCTTC. Encoded protein: CASSLGVNEQFF.

This clonotype was seen at least ten times. This chain uses TRBV20-1 with TRBJ1-2, with 7 bases fitting TRBD1. Trimming cost V 0 bases and J 2 bases; bases outside gene matches: 3. The CDR3 sequence is 14 residues long. CDR1 is DFQATT, CDR2 SNEGSKA, per germline (reference sequence). CDR3 DNA sequence: TGCAGTGCTAGAGACCCGACAGGGAACTATGGCTACACCTTC. This gives the protein CSARDPTGNYGYTF.

The sample holds many counts of this clonotype. CDR3 region: CASSWGLAGSYNEQFF. CDR3 DNA: TGCGCCAGCAGCTGGGGACTAGCCGGGTCCTACAATGAGCAGTTCTTC. The J gene is TRBJ2-1, the V gene TRBV5-1; the match to TRBD2 covers 9 bases. Germline CDR1 reads SGHRS; CDR2 reads YFSETQ. V dropped 3 bases and J dropped 1; count of bases not matched to a gene: 5. The CDR3 runs to 16 residues.

This clonotype occurred a few times. The chain couples TRBV12-3 or TRBV12-4 to TRBJ1-5; D gene uncertain. V was trimmed by 5 bases and J by 6 bases, leaving 17 bases between them. The CDR3 is made up of 15 amino acids. The DNA for the CDR3 is TGTGCCAGCAGTCCCTTGGAGGAATGGGGTCAGCCCCAGCATTTT. Protein sequence: CASSPLEEWGQPQHF.